This T cell receptor beta chain was sequenced in a study of T cells after posttransplantation cyclophosphamide. A marrow graft followed busulfan-fludarabine conditioning, with cyclophosphamide on days +3 and +4. This table comes from immunoSEQ multiplex PCR, and its TCRdb copy is limited to in-frame clones, with some not included. The sample has about 7,700 clones, none seen only once. This clone was detected ten times or more. V dropped 5 bases and J dropped 4; count of bases not matched to a gene: 7. The CDR3 consists of 16 residues. CDR1 is MDHEN, CDR2 SYDVKM, per germline. V and J are TRBV28 and TRBJ2-1, with TRBD2 matching 11 bases. The receptor was isolated from a female patient in her 60s who received an allogeneic stem cell transplant from an unrelated donor, was CMV-positive, and had acute GVHD only. Some T cells may be provided by the graft donor. The sample in question was PBMCs, obtained about 14 weeks after allogeneic stem cell transplant with posttransplant cyclophosphamide. In DNA, the CDR3 is TGTGCCAGCAGTCCTCCGGGACTAGCGGTATACAATGAGCAGTTCTTC. Protein sequence: CASSPPGLAVYNEQFF.